The rows below give T cell receptor beta chains drawn from one sample of a study of blood T cells in healthy people across ages. TCRdb re-called the 5' RACE reads through MiXCR, storing one row per CDR3 protein. Counted here are hundreds of thousands of distinct CDR3 sequences, around two fifths occurring once; the ten biggest clones make up roughly 19%. Input material: blood. These receptors all stem from a man aged 60 to 69 in good health. Each CDR3 is given with its conserved first and last residue. The order of the fields is clone size, J gene, D gene, V gene, CDR3 DNA, CDR3 protein. A D gene is named only where the DNA matches it firmly. Size tells how often a clone was seen (once, few, many) or the class of an expanded clone, and some rows leave it out.

size: NA; J: TRBJ2-1; D: TRBD1; V: TRBV6-2/TRBV6-3; DNA: TGTGCCAGCAGAAAAAATACAGGGGGCTATGGGAATGAGCAGTTCTTC; CDR3: CASRKNTGGYGNEQFF
size: NA; J: TRBJ2-1; D: NA; V: TRBV7-9; DNA: TGTGCCAGCAGCTTGGATAAGAAACTAGTCCCTCACAATGAGCAGTTCTTC; CDR3: CASSLDKKLVPHNEQFF
size: few; J: TRBJ2-5; D: NA; V: TRBV7-2; DNA: TGTGCCAGCAGGTACCAGGGGTCGGAGACCCAGTACTTC; CDR3: CASRYQGSETQYF
size: many; J: TRBJ2-7; D: TRBD2; V: TRBV7-6; DNA: TGTGCCAGCAAAACGGGGAGACGGGGGGACGAGCAGTACTTC; CDR3: CASKTGRRGDEQYF
size: NA; J: TRBJ2-7; D: NA; V: TRBV6-1; DNA: TGTGCCGGCAGACAGGATCTAGGCGAGCAGTACTTC; CDR3: CAGRQDLGEQYF
size: NA; J: TRBJ2-1; D: NA; V: TRBV5-1; DNA: TGCGCCAGCAGCCTACCGACAGCTTACAAGGAGCAGTTCTTC; CDR3: CASSLPTAYKEQFF
size: few; J: TRBJ2-3; D: TRBD2; V: TRBV7-2; DNA: TGTGCCAGCAGCTTCACCGGGGGGGAGGAGTATTTT; CDR3: CASSFTGGEEYF
size: NA; J: TRBJ2-5; D: TRBD2; V: TRBV6-5; DNA: TGTGCCACCACGAGGGATAGCGGGGGCAACGGGAAGACCCAGTACTTC; CDR3: CATTRDSGGNGKTQYF
size: NA; J: TRBJ2-3; D: NA; V: TRBV6-2/TRBV6-3; DNA: TGTGCCAGCAGTAAAAAGGGGGGACGCACAGATACGCAGTATTTT; CDR3: CASSKKGGRTDTQYF
size: NA; J: TRBJ2-1; D: NA; V: TRBV2; DNA: TGTGCCAGCAGAAGAAAGGCTGAGCAGTTCTTC; CDR3: CASRRKAEQFF
size: few; J: TRBJ1-2; D: TRBD1; V: TRBV29-1; DNA: TGCAGCGTTGAACCAGGCGGACAGGGAGGTAGCGGCTACACCTTC; CDR3: CSVEPGGQGGSGYTF
size: NA; J: TRBJ1-4; D: TRBD1; V: TRBV15; DNA: TGTGCCACCCGACAGGGTAGGGCTAATGAAAAACTGTTTTTT; CDR3: CATRQGRANEKLFF
size: once; J: TRBJ2-2; D: NA; V: TRBV14; DNA: TGTGCCAGCAGCCAAGCGCAGAAGACTCACTCCGGGGAGCTGTTTTTT; CDR3: CASSQAQKTHSGELFF
size: NA; J: TRBJ1-2; D: NA; V: TRBV29-1; DNA: TGCAGCGTTGCTGCTGGGTGGGAACGAGGTGGCTACACCTTC; CDR3: CSVAAGWERGGYTF
size: once; J: TRBJ2-1; D: TRBD1; V: TRBV7-8; DNA: TGTGCCAGCAGCCAAAGGACAGGGAGTAAAACCTACAATGAGCAGTTCTTC; CDR3: CASSQRTGSKTYNEQFF
size: few; J: TRBJ2-3; D: TRBD2; V: TRBV7-2; DNA: TGTGCCAGCAGCACAACTAGCGCCGGCGCCAATACGCAGTATTTT; CDR3: CASSTTSAGANTQYF
size: many; J: TRBJ2-7; D: NA; V: TRBV3-1; DNA: TGTGCCAGCAGCCAAAAGCTTCACGAGCAGTACTTC; CDR3: CASSQKLHEQYF
size: NA; J: TRBJ1-2; D: TRBD1; V: TRBV10-2; DNA: TGCGCCAGCAGTGAACCCGCACAGGGGGGCTACACCTTC; CDR3: CASSEPAQGGYTF
size: NA; J: TRBJ2-5; D: NA; V: TRBV6-2/TRBV6-3; DNA: TGTGCCAGCAGTTACCCCAGACAGGGAGGACAAGAGACCCAGTACTTC; CDR3: CASSYPRQGGQETQYF
size: few; J: TRBJ2-7; D: NA; V: TRBV5-1; DNA: TGCGCCAGCAGCTCGCACGGCCAAAACTACGAGCAGTACTTC; CDR3: CASSSHGQNYEQYF
size: NA; J: TRBJ2-5; D: NA; V: TRBV7-2; DNA: TGTGCCAGCAGCAAGGGGTCAGAGACCCAGTACTTC; CDR3: CASSKGSETQYF
size: few; J: TRBJ1-5; D: TRBD1; V: TRBV30; DNA: TGTGCCTGGGGGACAGGGGTTGTGAATCAGCCCCAGCATTTT; CDR3: CAWGTGVVNQPQHF
size: few; J: TRBJ2-6; D: NA; V: TRBV4-3; DNA: TGCGCCAGCAGCCAAGCGAGCCCTGGGGCCAACGTCCTGACTTTC; CDR3: CASSQASPGANVLTF
size: few; J: TRBJ2-7; D: TRBD2; V: TRBV5-6; DNA: TGTGCCAGCAGCCCGGCGGGACTAGCGGGGAGAGAGCAGTACTTC; CDR3: CASSPAGLAGREQYF
size: many; J: TRBJ1-2; D: NA; V: TRBV5-1; DNA: TGCGCCAGCAGCTTGGTGGGTTCGGATGGCTACACCTTC; CDR3: CASSLVGSDGYTF
size: NA; J: TRBJ2-3; D: TRBD2; V: TRBV28; DNA: TGTGCCAGCAGTTTGACTAGCGGGGTTTTACCATATGCGCAGTATTTT; CDR3: CASSLTSGVLPYAQYF
size: few; J: TRBJ2-7; D: NA; V: TRBV27; DNA: TGTGCCAGCAGTCCCCGTATGTCGGGCCACGAGCAGTACTTC; CDR3: CASSPRMSGHEQYF
size: few; J: TRBJ2-7; D: TRBD2; V: TRBV14; DNA: TGTGCCAGCAGCCAAGGTCGGGGGGGCACCTACGAGCAGTACTTT; CDR3: CASSQGRGGTYEQYF
size: NA; J: TRBJ2-7; D: TRBD2; V: TRBV29-1; DNA: TGCAGCGCTGGGGGAGGGCAGACCTCCTACGAGCAGTACTTC; CDR3: CSAGGGQTSYEQYF
size: few; J: TRBJ2-1; D: NA; V: TRBV20-1; DNA: TGCAGTGCACCTAATTGGGGTGAGCAGTTCTTC; CDR3: CSAPNWGEQFF
size: NA; J: TRBJ2-7; D: TRBD1; V: TRBV5-1; DNA: TGCGCCAGCAGCGGGGGACAGCGGAATAACGAGCAGTACTTC; CDR3: CASSGGQRNNEQYF
size: NA; J: TRBJ2-1; D: NA; V: TRBV5-1; DNA: TGCGCCAGCAGCCCGGACCCTGACAATGAGCAGTTCTTC; CDR3: CASSPDPDNEQFF
size: NA; J: TRBJ2-7; D: NA; V: TRBV7-9; DNA: TGTGCCAGCAGCTTTTCCGGAGACGAGCAGTACTTC; CDR3: CASSFSGDEQYF
size: few; J: TRBJ2-3; D: TRBD2; V: TRBV20-1; DNA: TGCAGTGCTATGTCCCCCACTAGCGGGGGGGGAGATACGCAGTATTTT; CDR3: CSAMSPTSGGGDTQYF
size: few; J: TRBJ2-5; D: NA; V: TRBV6-1; DNA: TGTGCCAGCAGTGAAGTCTGGGAGACCCAGTACTTC; CDR3: CASSEVWETQYF
size: NA; J: TRBJ2-7; D: TRBD2; V: TRBV20-1; DNA: TGCAGTGCTAGGACTAGCGGGGGCCAAAGCTCCTACGAGCAGTACTTC; CDR3: CSARTSGGQSSYEQYF
size: NA; J: TRBJ2-7; D: TRBD2; V: TRBV7-2; DNA: TGTGCCAGCAGCCCGGGGACTAGCGGGTACTACGAGCAGTACTTC; CDR3: CASSPGTSGYYEQYF
size: NA; J: TRBJ2-2; D: NA; V: TRBV12-3/TRBV12-4; DNA: TGTGCCAGCAGTCTAAAAGGGTTCGGCAGGCAGGCCGGGGAGCTGTTTTTT; CDR3: CASSLKGFGRQAGELFF
size: NA; J: TRBJ1-1; D: NA; V: TRBV10-1; DNA: TGCGCCAGCAGAGAAGGACAGTACACTGAAGCTTTCTTT; CDR3: CASREGQYTEAFF
size: NA; J: TRBJ1-1; D: TRBD1; V: TRBV4-1; DNA: TGCGCCAGCAGCCAAGCGGACAGGAGCACTGAAGCTTTCTTT; CDR3: CASSQADRSTEAFF
size: many; J: TRBJ1-2; D: NA; V: TRBV6-5; DNA: TGTGCCACCTACCTGGCCGAACAGGGTGGCTATGGCTACACCTTC; CDR3: CATYLAEQGGYGYTF
size: NA; J: TRBJ1-1; D: NA; V: TRBV4-1; DNA: TGCGCCAGCAGGACCACGGGCCTGGGGTTCACTGAAGCTTTCTTT; CDR3: CASRTTGLGFTEAFF
size: few; J: TRBJ2-1; D: TRBD2; V: TRBV28; DNA: TGTGCCAGCAGTTTATACGGCGGGGGGGCGTCCTACAATGAGCAGTTCTTC; CDR3: CASSLYGGGASYNEQFF
size: few; J: TRBJ2-4; D: NA; V: TRBV11-2; DNA: TGTGCCAGCAGCTTACGCGTTACTGCCAAAAACATTCAGTACTTC; CDR3: CASSLRVTAKNIQYF
size: NA; J: TRBJ2-1; D: TRBD2; V: TRBV6-2/TRBV6-3; DNA: TGTGCCAGCAGTTACATGGTAGCGGGGGGCTTCCGGCAGTTCTTC; CDR3: CASSYMVAGGFRQFF
size: few; J: TRBJ2-2; D: NA; V: TRBV27; DNA: TGTGCCAGCAGTTTAGTCGGGGGACCCACCGGGGAGCTGTTTTTT; CDR3: CASSLVGGPTGELFF
size: NA; J: TRBJ2-5; D: TRBD2; V: TRBV20-1; DNA: TGCAGTGCTAGAGCCGCGGGACTAGCGGGGGGTGAGCAGTACTTC; CDR3: CSARAAGLAGGEQYF
size: many; J: TRBJ2-7; D: TRBD1; V: TRBV5-1; DNA: TGCGCCAGCAGCTTGGAGGCCCGATGGGACAGCTACGAGCAGTACTTC; CDR3: CASSLEARWDSYEQYF
size: NA; J: TRBJ1-2; D: NA; V: TRBV27; DNA: TGTGCCAGCAGTTTAAAATTACAACGTAAAGCTAACTATGGCTACACCTTC; CDR3: CASSLKLQRKANYGYTF
size: NA; J: TRBJ2-5; D: NA; V: TRBV14; DNA: TGTGCCAGCAGCCAAGCAGACCGGCAAGAGACCCAGTACTTC; CDR3: CASSQADRQETQYF
size: NA; J: TRBJ2-1; D: TRBD2; V: TRBV7-2; DNA: TGTGCCAGCAGCTTAGTGGGGGGTCTAGCGGGGAGAGATGAGCAGTTCTTC; CDR3: CASSLVGGLAGRDEQFF
size: NA; J: TRBJ2-1; D: TRBD1; V: TRBV5-1; DNA: TGCGCCAGCAGCAAGGGACAGACCGGCGGTGAGCAGTTCTTC; CDR3: CASSKGQTGGEQFF
size: NA; J: TRBJ2-5; D: TRBD2; V: TRBV20-1; DNA: TGCAGTGCTGCGGGGGGTCTTGAGACCCAGTACTTC; CDR3: CSAAGGLETQYF
size: NA; J: TRBJ1-6; D: NA; V: TRBV19; DNA: TGTGCCAGTAGTACCAATACAGGGAGGGCATCACCCCTCCACTTT; CDR3: CASSTNTGRASPLHF
size: NA; J: TRBJ2-7; D: TRBD2; V: TRBV6-1; DNA: TGTGCCAGCAGGCCTAGCGGGGTAGACGAGCAGTACTTC; CDR3: CASRPSGVDEQYF
size: NA; J: TRBJ2-6; D: NA; V: TRBV10-3; DNA: TGTGCCATCAGTGAGGGTGTCTACTCTGGGGCCAACGTCCTGACTTTC; CDR3: CAISEGVYSGANVLTF
size: few; J: TRBJ2-7; D: NA; V: TRBV27; DNA: TGTGCCAGCAGTTTATCCGACAGCACCTACGAGCAGTACTTC; CDR3: CASSLSDSTYEQYF
size: NA; J: TRBJ1-1; D: NA; V: TRBV7-2; DNA: TGTGCCAGCAGCTCCGCAGTTCCAGGGCGAAGGGGAGCTTTCTTT; CDR3: CASSSAVPGRRGAFF
size: few; J: TRBJ2-6; D: TRBD1; V: TRBV12-3/TRBV12-4; DNA: TGTGCCAGCAGTTCCCCGGGACAGAGCTCTGGGGCCAACGTCCTGACTTTC; CDR3: CASSSPGQSSGANVLTF
size: few; J: TRBJ2-3; D: NA; V: TRBV27; DNA: TGTGCCAGCAGTTTTCTGGCCCATTCCACAGATACGCAGTATTTT; CDR3: CASSFLAHSTDTQYF